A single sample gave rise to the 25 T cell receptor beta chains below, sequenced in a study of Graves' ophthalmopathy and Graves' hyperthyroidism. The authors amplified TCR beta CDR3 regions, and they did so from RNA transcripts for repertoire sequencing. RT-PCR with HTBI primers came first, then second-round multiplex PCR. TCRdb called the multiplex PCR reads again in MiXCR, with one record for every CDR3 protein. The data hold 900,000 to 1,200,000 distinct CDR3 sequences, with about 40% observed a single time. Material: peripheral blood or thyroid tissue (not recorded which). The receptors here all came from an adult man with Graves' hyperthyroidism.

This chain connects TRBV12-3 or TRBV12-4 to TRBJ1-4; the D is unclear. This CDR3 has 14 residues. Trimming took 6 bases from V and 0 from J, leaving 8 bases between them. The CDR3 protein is CASRATSTNEKLFF. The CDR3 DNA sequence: TGTGCCAGCAGGGCGACGTCAACTAATGAAAAACTGTTTTTT.

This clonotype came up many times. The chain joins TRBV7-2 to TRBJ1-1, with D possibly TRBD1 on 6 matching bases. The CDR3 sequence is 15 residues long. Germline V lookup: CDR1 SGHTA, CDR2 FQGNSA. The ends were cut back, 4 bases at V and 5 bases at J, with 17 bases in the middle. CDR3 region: CASSSTTGTWTEAFF. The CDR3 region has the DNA TGTGCCAGCAGCTCTACGACAGGCACGTGGACTGAAGCTTTCTTT.

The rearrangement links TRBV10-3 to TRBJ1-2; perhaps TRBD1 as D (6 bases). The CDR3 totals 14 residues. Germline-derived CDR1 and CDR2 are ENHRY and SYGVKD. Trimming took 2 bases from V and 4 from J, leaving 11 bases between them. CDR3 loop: CAISEGQTIYGYTF. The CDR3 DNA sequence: TGTGCCATCAGTGAGGGACAGACAATCTATGGCTACACCTTC.

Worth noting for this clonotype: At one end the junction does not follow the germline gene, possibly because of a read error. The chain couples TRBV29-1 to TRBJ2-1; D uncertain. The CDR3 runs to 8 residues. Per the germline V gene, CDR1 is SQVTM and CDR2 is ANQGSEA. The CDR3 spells CSAEHLIF. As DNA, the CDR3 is TGCAGCGCCGAGCACCTGATCTTC.

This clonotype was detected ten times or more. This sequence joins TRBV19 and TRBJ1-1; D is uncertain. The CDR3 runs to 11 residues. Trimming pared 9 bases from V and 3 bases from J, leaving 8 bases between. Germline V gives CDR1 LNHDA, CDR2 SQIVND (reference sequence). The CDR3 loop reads CARRKYTEAFF. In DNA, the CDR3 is TGTGCCAGAAGAAAATACACTGAAGCTTTCTTT. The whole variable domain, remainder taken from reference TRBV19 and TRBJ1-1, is DGGITQSPKYLFRKEGQNVTLSCEQNLNHDAMYWYRQDPGQGLRLIYYSQIVNDFQKGDIAEGYSVSREKKESFPLTVTSAQKNPTAFYLCARRKYTEAFFGQGTRLTVV.

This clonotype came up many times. This CDR3 is CSAPTGGYTEAFF. DNA for the CDR3: TGCAGTGCCCCTACAGGGGGCTACACTGAAGCTTTCTTT. V is TRBV20-1 and J is TRBJ1-1; 9 nucleotides match TRBD1. Per germline, CDR1 DFQATT and CDR2 SNEGSKA (reference sequence). The CDR3 covers 13 residues. Unmatched junction bases numbered 5, after V lost 6 bases and J lost 3 bases.

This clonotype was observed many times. The CDR3, as DNA: TGTGCCAGCAGCCAGCCGAGCCAGCCCCAGCATTTT. This encodes CASSQPSQPQHF. The chain is built from TRBV6-6 and TRBJ1-5; D gene ambiguous. This CDR3 is built from 12 residues. Germline CDR1 is MNHNY and CDR2 is SVGAGI (reference sequence). The V end lost 6 bases, the J end lost 7 bases, and 10 bases lay between the germline ends.

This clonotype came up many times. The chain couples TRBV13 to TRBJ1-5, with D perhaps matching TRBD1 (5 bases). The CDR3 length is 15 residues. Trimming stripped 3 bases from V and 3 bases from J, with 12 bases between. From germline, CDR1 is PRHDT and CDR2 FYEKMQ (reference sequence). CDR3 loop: CASSLRDGTNQPQHF. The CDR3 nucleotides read TGTGCCAGCAGCTTGCGGGACGGTACCAATCAGCCCCAGCATTTT.

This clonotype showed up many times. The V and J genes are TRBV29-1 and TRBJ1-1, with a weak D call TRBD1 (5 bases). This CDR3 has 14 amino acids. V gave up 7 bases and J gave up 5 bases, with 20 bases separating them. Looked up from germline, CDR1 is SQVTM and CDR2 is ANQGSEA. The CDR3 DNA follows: TGCAGCGCCGGCGGGGCCGCCTGGGGGACTGAAGCTTTCTTT. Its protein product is CSAGGAAWGTEAFF.

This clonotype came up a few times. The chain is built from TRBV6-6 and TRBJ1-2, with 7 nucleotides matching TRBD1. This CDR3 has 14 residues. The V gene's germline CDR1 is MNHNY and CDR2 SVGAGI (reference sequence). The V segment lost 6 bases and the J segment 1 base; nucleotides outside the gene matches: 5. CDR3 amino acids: CASRPGGVNYGYTF. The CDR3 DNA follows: TGTGCCAGCAGACCAGGGGGGGTTAACTATGGCTACACCTTC.

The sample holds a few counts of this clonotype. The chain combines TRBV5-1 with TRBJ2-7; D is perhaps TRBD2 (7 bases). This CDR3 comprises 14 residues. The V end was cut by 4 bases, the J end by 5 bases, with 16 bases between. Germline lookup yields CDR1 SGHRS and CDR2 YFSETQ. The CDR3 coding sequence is TGCGCCAGCAGCCGGTTAAGGGGGGGCGACGAGCAGTACTTC. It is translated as CASSRLRGGDEQYF.

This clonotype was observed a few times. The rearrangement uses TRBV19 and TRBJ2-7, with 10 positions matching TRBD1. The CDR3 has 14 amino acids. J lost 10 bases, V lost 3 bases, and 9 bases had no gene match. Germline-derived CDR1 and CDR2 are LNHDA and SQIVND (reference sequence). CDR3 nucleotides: TGTGCCAGTAGTATGCCCGCGGACAGGGGGGAACAGTACTTC. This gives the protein CASSMPADRGEQYF.

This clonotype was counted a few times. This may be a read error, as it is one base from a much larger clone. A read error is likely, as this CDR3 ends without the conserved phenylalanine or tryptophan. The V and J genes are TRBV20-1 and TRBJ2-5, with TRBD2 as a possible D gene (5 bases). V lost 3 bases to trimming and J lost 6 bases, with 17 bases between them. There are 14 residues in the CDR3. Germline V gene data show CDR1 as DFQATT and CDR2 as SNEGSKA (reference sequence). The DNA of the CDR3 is TGCAGTGCTAGTGGACTCCTAACGGGTCAGACCCAGTACCTC. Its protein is CSASGLLTGQTQYL.

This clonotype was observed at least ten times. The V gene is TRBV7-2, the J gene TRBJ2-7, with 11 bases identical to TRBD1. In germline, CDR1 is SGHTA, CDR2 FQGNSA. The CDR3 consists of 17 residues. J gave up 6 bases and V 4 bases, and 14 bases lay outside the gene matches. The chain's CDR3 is CASSYQGQGAVTPEQYF. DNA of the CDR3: TGTGCCAGCAGCTACCAAGGACAGGGGGCTGTGACGCCCGAGCAGTACTTC.

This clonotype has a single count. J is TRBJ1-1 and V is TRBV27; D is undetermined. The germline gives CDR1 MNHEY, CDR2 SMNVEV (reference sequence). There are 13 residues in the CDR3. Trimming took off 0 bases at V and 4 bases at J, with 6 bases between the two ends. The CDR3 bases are TGTGCCAGCAGTTTATCCACGACCACTGAAGCTTTCTTT. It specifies CASSLSTTTEAFF.

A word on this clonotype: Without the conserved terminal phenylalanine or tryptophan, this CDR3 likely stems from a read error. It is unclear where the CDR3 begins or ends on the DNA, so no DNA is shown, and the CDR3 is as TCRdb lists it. CDR3 in amino acids: CASSLGLTRMA. This chain uses TRBV5-6 with TRBJ1-3. The V gene's germline CDR1 is SGHDT and CDR2 YYEEEE. The CDR3 adds up to 11 amino acids, both ends counted.

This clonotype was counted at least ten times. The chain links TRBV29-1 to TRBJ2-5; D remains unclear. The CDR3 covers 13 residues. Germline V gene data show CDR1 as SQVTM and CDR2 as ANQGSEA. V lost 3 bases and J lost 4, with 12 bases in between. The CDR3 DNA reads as TGCAGCGTTGATTCTGGGTCGGGAGAGACCCAGTACTTC. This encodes CSVDSGSGETQYF.

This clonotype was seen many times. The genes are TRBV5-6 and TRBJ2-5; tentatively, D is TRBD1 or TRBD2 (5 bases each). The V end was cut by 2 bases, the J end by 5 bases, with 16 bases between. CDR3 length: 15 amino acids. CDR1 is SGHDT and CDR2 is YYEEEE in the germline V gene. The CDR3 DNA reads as TGTGCCAGCAGCTTCTCACCAGGGACGGGGGAGACCCAGTACTTC. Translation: CASSFSPGTGETQYF.

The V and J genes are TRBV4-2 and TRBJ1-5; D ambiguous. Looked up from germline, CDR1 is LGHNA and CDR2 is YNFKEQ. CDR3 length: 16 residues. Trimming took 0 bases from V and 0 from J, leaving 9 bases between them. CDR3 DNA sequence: TGTGCCAGCAGCCAAGAGGAACCTCGTAGCAATCAGCCCCAGCATTTT. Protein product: CASSQEEPRSNQPQHF.

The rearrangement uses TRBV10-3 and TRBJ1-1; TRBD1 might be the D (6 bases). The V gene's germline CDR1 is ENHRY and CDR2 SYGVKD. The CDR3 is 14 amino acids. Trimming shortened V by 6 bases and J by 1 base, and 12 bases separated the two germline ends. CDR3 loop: CAIRETGKNTEAFF. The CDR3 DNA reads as TGTGCCATCAGAGAAACAGGGAAGAACACTGAAGCTTTCTTT.

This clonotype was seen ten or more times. The CDR3 here is CATSRDRSSGNTIYF. CDR3 DNA sequence: TGTGCCACCAGCAGAGATAGGAGCTCTGGAAACACCATATATTTT. This chain joins TRBV15 and TRBJ1-3, with D uncertain. This CDR3 is 15 amino acids long. The V gene lost 0 bases and the J gene lost 0 bases, with 6 bases spanning the gap. Germline V gene lookup returns CDR1 LNHNV and CDR2 YYDKDF (reference sequence).

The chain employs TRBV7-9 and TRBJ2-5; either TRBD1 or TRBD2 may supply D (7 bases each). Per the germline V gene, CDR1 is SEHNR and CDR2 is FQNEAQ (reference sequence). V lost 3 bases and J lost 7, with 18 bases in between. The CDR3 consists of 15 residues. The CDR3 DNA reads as TGTGCCAGCAGCTTGGGGAGGGGGCCTCGAGGGACCCAGTACTTC. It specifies CASSLGRGPRGTQYF. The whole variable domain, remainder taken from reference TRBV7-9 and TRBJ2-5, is DTGVSQNPRHKITKRGQNVTFRCDPISEHNRLYWYRQTLGQGPEFLTYFQNEAQLEKSRLLSDRFSAERPKGSFSTLEIQRTEQGDSAMYLCASSLGRGPRGTQYFGPGTRLLVL.

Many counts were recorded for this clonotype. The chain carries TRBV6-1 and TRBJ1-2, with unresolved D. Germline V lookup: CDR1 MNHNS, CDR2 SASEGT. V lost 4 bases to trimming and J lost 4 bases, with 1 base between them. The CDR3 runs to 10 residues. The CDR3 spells CASSAYGYTF. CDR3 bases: TGTGCCAGCAGTGCCTATGGCTACACCTTC.

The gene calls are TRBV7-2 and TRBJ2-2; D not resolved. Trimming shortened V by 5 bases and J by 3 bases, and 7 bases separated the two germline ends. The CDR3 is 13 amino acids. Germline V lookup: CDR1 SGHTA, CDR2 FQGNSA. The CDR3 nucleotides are TGTGCCAGCAGCACCCACGACACCGGGGAGCTGTTTTTT. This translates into CASSTHDTGELFF. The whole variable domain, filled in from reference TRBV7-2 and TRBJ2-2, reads GAGVSQSPSNKVTEKGKDVELRCDPISGHTALYWYRQSLGQGLEFLIYFQGNSAPDKSGLPSDRFSAERTGGSVSTLTIQRTQQEDSAVYLCASSTHDTGELFFGEGSRLTVL.

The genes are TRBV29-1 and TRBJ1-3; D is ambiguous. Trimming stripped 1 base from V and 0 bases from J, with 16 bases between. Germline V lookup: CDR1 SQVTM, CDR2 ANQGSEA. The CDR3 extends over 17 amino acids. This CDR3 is CSVEALAGTSSGNTIYF. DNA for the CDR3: TGCAGCGTTGAAGCCCTAGCGGGAACGAGCTCTGGAAACACCATATATTTT.